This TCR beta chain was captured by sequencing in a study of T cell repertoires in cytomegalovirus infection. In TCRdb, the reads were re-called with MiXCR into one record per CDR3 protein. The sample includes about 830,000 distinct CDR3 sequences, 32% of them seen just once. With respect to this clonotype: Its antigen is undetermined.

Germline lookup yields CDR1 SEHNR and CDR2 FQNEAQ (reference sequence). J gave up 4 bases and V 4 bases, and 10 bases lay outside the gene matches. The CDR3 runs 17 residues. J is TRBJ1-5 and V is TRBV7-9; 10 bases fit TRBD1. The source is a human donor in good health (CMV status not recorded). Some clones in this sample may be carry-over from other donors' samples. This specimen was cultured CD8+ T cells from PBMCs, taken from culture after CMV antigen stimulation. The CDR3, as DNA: TGTGCCAGCAGCTCCCAGACAGGGGGCCGGATTAATCAGCCCCAGCATTTT. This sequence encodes CASSSQTGGRINQPQHF.